These T cell receptor beta chains were read from a single sample in a study of blood T cell repertoires in COVID-19. The protocol was immunoSEQ multiplex PCR, while the TCRdb copy is restricted to in-frame clones and leaves out a portion. Of approximately 140,000 clones listed, roughly 80% are singletons. The sequenced sample consisted of peripheral blood. These receptors came from a man aged 50-60 years with acute or convalescent COVID-19. Each CDR3 is given with its conserved first and last residue. The D gene is left open where the match is weak. For some rows the clone size is stated as once, few or many, or as a class when expanded; others skip it.

clone size	V gene	J gene	D gene	CDR3 DNA	CDR3 protein
-	TRBV30	TRBJ1-3	-	TGTGCCTGGAGTGTACTCCGCTCTGGAAACACCATATATTTT	CAWSVLRSGNTIYF
-	TRBV24-1	TRBJ2-2	TRBD1	TGTGCCACCAGAGGTCCGGGACAGGGGAACACCGGGGAGCTGTTTTTT	CATRGPGQGNTGELFF
-	TRBV2	TRBJ1-4	-	TGTGCCAGCAGTGGGGGGGGCACTAATGAAAAACTGTTTTTT	CASSGGGTNEKLFF
-	TRBV20-1	TRBJ1-4	TRBD1	TGCAGTGCTAGTGTAGGGGGCACTAATGAAAAACTGTTTTTT	CSASVGGTNEKLFF
once	TRBV3-1/TRBV3-2	TRBJ2-6	TRBD2	TGTGCCAGCAGTACCGGGGGGTCTGGGGCCAACGTCCTGACTTTC	CASSTGGSGANVLTF
-	TRBV12-3/TRBV12-4	TRBJ2-5	-	TGTGCCAGCAGCATGACAGTAGAGACCCAGTACTTC	CASSMTVETQYF
-	TRBV19	TRBJ2-1	TRBD1	TGTGCCAGTAGCATTACAGGGGTTGAGCAGTTCTTC	CASSITGVEQFF
-	TRBV6-4	TRBJ2-1	TRBD2	TGTGCCAGCAGTGTCGGGGGGGACAATGAGCAGTTCTTC	CASSVGGDNEQFF
many	TRBV3-1/TRBV3-2	TRBJ2-5	-	TGTGCCAGCAACCCGGGTCTCCAAGAGACCCAGTACTTC	CASNPGLQETQYF
-	TRBV30	TRBJ1-6	-	TGTGCCTGGAGTGTACCAGGGCCGAGCTCCTATAATTCACCCCTCCACTTT	CAWSVPGPSSYNSPLHF
-	TRBV14	TRBJ1-4	TRBD1	TGTGCCAGCAGCCAGGGACAGACTACAACTAATGAAAAACTGTTTTTT	CASSQGQTTTNEKLFF
-	TRBV11-3	TRBJ2-1	TRBD1	TGTGCCAGCAGCTCCGGGACAGTGAACAATGAGCAGTTCTTC	CASSSGTVNNEQFF
once	TRBV2	TRBJ2-3	-	TGTGCCAGCAGTGATGGGGGGGCCACAGATACGCAGTATTTT	CASSDGGATDTQYF
-	TRBV18	TRBJ1-1	TRBD1	TGTGCCAGCTCCCCCCCTGACAGGGCGCACACTGAAGCTTTCTTT	CASSPPDRAHTEAFF
-	TRBV10-2	TRBJ2-2	TRBD1	TGCGCCAGCCTGGACAGGGTGACCGGGGAGCTGTTTTTT	CASLDRVTGELFF
few	TRBV5-1	TRBJ1-1	TRBD1	TGCGCCAGCAGCCCCGGACAGGGGCGTAAAGCTTTCTTT	CASSPGQGRKAFF
-	TRBV4-2	TRBJ1-5	-	TGTGCCAGCAGCCAAGGTTCCGGGGGAGGACAGCCCCAGCATTTT	CASSQGSGGGQPQHF
-	TRBV6-1	TRBJ1-3	-	TGTGCCAGCAGTGAATCGGGAGGGTGGTACACCATATATTTT	CASSESGGWYTIYF
-	TRBV24-1	TRBJ1-1	TRBD1	TGTGCCACCAGTGAATTAATAAAGGACAGGGGCTTCATGAACACTGAAGCTTTCTTT	CATSELIKDRGFMNTEAFF
-	TRBV30	TRBJ2-5	TRBD2	TGTGCCTGGAGGACTAGCGGGTCGGGGACCCAGTACTTC	CAWRTSGSGTQYF
few	TRBV4-1	TRBJ1-2	-	TGCGCCAGCAGCCAACCCGACGGAGCTAACTATGGCTACACCTTC	CASSQPDGANYGYTF
-	TRBV6-2/TRBV6-3	TRBJ2-3	-	TGTGCCAGCAGTTACCTTGGTGGCTCGGCTAGCTTGCAGTATTTT	CASSYLGGSASLQYF
few	TRBV29-1	TRBJ2-5	TRBD1	TGCAGCGTTATCCTGACAGGGGGTGGGACCCAGTACTTC	CSVILTGGGTQYF
-	TRBV5-1	TRBJ2-2	-	TGCGCCAGCAGCTTGATCGGAGGAGATAACACCGGGGAGCTGTTTTTT	CASSLIGGDNTGELFF
-	TRBV5-5	TRBJ1-2	-	TGTGCCAGCACCCCTTCCGGGACCTACGGGGGTGGCTACACCTTC	CASTPSGTYGGGYTF
-	TRBV7-2	TRBJ2-2	TRBD2	TGTGCCAGCAGCCCTCGACTAGCGGTGATTTCCGGGGAGCTGTTTTTT	CASSPRLAVISGELFF
-	TRBV9	TRBJ1-3	-	TGTGCCAGCAGCGCTCTAGCGGGGGTTGCTGGAAACACCATATATTTT	CASSALAGVAGNTIYF
-	TRBV6-1	TRBJ1-5	-	TGTGCCAGCAGTGAGGGGGCGTTGGTCAATCAGCCCCAGCATTTT	CASSEGALVNQPQHF
-	TRBV7-2	TRBJ2-7	-	TGTGCCAGCAGCTTAGATCTGGGCGTCTCCTACGAGCAGTACTTC	CASSLDLGVSYEQYF
-	TRBV5-1	TRBJ2-3	TRBD1	TGCGCCAGCAGAGACGGACAGGCCTTAGATACGCAGTATTTT	CASRDGQALDTQYF
-	TRBV3-1/TRBV3-2	TRBJ2-1	-	TGTGCCAGCAGCCAGTCGCAGGGAGGATGGAATGAGCAGTTCTTC	CASSQSQGGWNEQFF
-	TRBV18	TRBJ1-2	-	TGTGCCAGCTCACCATCAGGGGAGGGATCCTATGGCTACACCTTC	CASSPSGEGSYGYTF
-	TRBV29-1	TRBJ2-1	TRBD1	TGCAGCGTCGAACTGGGACAGGGTGACAAGCAGTTCTTC	CSVELGQGDKQFF
-	TRBV5-6	TRBJ2-3	-	TGTGCCAGCAGCTTGAATACTGTGGGGGGAGAAAGCACAGATACGCAGTATTTT	CASSLNTVGGESTDTQYF
few	TRBV3-1/TRBV3-2	TRBJ1-5	-	TGTGCCAGCAGCCAAGATCGGGCAGGGGCGCAGCCCCAGCATTTT	CASSQDRAGAQPQHF
few	TRBV19	TRBJ2-1	TRBD2	TGTGCCAGTACAGGGACTAGCGCGAGCTCCTACAATGAGCAGTTCTTC	CASTGTSASSYNEQFF
-	TRBV5-6	TRBJ1-2	-	TGTGCCAGCACCTCCGAGGCATTGCTTGGCTACACCTTC	CASTSEALLGYTF
-	TRBV7-8	TRBJ2-7	-	TGTGCCAGCAGCTTAGGGAGATCCTACGAGCAGTACTTC	CASSLGRSYEQYF
-	TRBV4-1	TRBJ1-1	-	TGCGCCAGCAGCCCCCCCCTGAGCAGGGCCCTGAACACTGAAGCTTTCTTT	CASSPPLSRALNTEAFF
once	TRBV24-1	TRBJ1-2	-	TGTGCCACCAGTGACCGGGACTTTTATGGCTACACCTTC	CATSDRDFYGYTF
-	TRBV11-3	TRBJ1-1	TRBD1	TGTGCCAGCAGCAGACAGGGCATGAACACTGAAGCTTTCTTT	CASSRQGMNTEAFF
-	TRBV18	TRBJ2-5	-	TGTGCCAGCTCACGGGGGGTTGCCGAGACCCAGTACTTC	CASSRGVAETQYF
-	TRBV27	TRBJ1-6	TRBD1	TGTGCCAGCAGGCATACAGGGGGCGTTGGGTTAAGTTCACCCCTCCACTTT	CASRHTGGVGLSSPLHF
-	TRBV2	TRBJ2-5	TRBD2	TGTGCCAGCAGACCTAGCGGGGGGGCCAGTGAGACCCAGTACTTC	CASRPSGGASETQYF
-	TRBV7-8	TRBJ2-2	TRBD1	TGTGCCAGCACCCAACAAGGGACAGGGAACACCGGGGAGCTGTTTTTT	CASTQQGTGNTGELFF
-	TRBV25-1	TRBJ1-1	TRBD1	TGTGCCAGCCAAATCCAGGGGGACCGCACTGAAGCTTTCTTT	CASQIQGDRTEAFF
once	TRBV7-2	TRBJ2-4	TRBD1	TGTGCCAGCAGCGCAGGACAGGGTGGGGACATTCAGTACTTC	CASSAGQGGDIQYF
-	TRBV18	TRBJ1-6	-	TGTGCCAGCTCACCTACGGACAGTGCGTCACCCCTCCACTTT	CASSPTDSASPLHF
-	TRBV19	TRBJ2-1	TRBD1	TGTGCCAGTAGCCTAACGCCGGGACAGACGGGCAATGAGCAGTTCTTC	CASSLTPGQTGNEQFF